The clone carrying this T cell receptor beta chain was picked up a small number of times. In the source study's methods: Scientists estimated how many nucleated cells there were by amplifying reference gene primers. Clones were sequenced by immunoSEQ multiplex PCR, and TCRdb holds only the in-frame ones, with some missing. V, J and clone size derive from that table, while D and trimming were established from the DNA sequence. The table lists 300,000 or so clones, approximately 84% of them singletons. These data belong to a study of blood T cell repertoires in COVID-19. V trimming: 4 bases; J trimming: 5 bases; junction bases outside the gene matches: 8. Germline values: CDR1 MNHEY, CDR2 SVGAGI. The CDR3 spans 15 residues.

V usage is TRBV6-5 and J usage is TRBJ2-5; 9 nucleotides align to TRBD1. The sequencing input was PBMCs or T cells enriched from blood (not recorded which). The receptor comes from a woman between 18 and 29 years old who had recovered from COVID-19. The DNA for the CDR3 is TGTGCCAGCAGTTCGCTTCGGACAGGGGTTGAGACCCAGTACTTC. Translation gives CASSSLRTGVETQYF.